Shown below are 19 T cell receptor beta chains from a single sample sequenced in a study of OX40 agonist ivuxolimab in advanced cancers. Generated by immunoSEQ multiplex PCR, the TCRdb table keeps only in-frame clones and is missing some. Among 55,000 to 80,000 clones listed, 70% to 90% were seen once. The source material was CD4+ or CD8+ T cells sorted from blood, sampled in a trial of the OX40 agonist ivuxolimab. These receptors came from an adult with an advanced solid tumor such as melanoma, head and neck, liver or kidney cancer.

The rearrangement uses TRBV6-5 and TRBJ1-2, with D perhaps matching TRBD1 (5 bases). The CDR3 extends over 14 amino acids. Germline V CDR1 and CDR2: MNHEY, SVGAGI. Trimming shortened V by 6 bases and J by 4 bases, and 15 bases separated the two germline ends. CDR3 coding DNA: TGTGCCAGCAGCGCCTCGTGGGACTCCTATGGCTACACCTTC. It is translated as CASSASWDSYGYTF.

This clone has a single count. This chain uses TRBV27 with TRBJ1-2; D unresolved. The V gene's germline CDR1 is MNHEY and CDR2 SMNVEV (reference sequence). CDR3 size: 15 residues. Trimming removed 1 base at V and 3 bases at J, with 12 bases between. CDR3 nucleotide sequence: TGTGCCAGCAGTTTATATGCAGAACCCTACTATGGCTACACCTTC. This sequence encodes CASSLYAEPYYGYTF.

This chain connects TRBV10-1 to TRBJ2-1; possibly TRBD2 for D (6 bases). Per germline, CDR1 WNHNN and CDR2 SYGVQD (reference sequence). The CDR3 has 15 residues. The V end lost 0 bases, the J end lost 2 bases, and 8 bases lay between the germline ends. As DNA, the CDR3 is TGCGCCAGCAGTGAGTCGCTAGCGACCTACAATGAGCAGTTCTTC. Translating gives CASSESLATYNEQFF.

The chain carries TRBV11-3 and TRBJ1-1, with D perhaps matching TRBD1 (5 bases). The V end lost 8 bases, the J end lost 1 base, and 14 bases lay between the germline ends. CDR1 and CDR2 from the germline V gene are SGHNT and YENEEA. The CDR3 runs to 14 residues. CDR3 loop: CASESTGPNTEAFF. Written as DNA, the CDR3 is TGTGCCAGCGAAAGTACGGGGCCGAACACTGAAGCTTTCTTT.

V and J are TRBV19 and TRBJ1-1; D remains ambiguous. This CDR3 has 15 amino acids. Germline V CDR1 and CDR2: LNHDA, SQIVND (reference sequence). Trimming pared 11 bases from V and 2 bases from J, leaving 21 bases between. The CDR3 here is CASIPPGRGNTEAFF. CDR3 bases: TGTGCCTCGATTCCCCCAGGTCGGGGAAACACTGAAGCTTTCTTT.

The chain couples TRBV4-1 to TRBJ1-2, with 8 bases fitting TRBD1. The CDR3 runs 14 residues. Germline lookup yields CDR1 MGHRA and CDR2 YSYEKL. The V gene end was trimmed by 5 bases and the J gene end by 2 bases; junction bases not matched to a gene: 4. The CDR3 here is CASSSDRGNYGYTF. CDR3 nucleotide sequence: TGCGCCAGCAGCTCTGACAGGGGAAACTATGGCTACACCTTC.

The V and J genes are TRBV7-3 and TRBJ1-1; D gene uncertain. Germline V gene lookup returns CDR1 SGHTA and CDR2 FQGTGA. CDR3 size: 15 residues. Between the trimmed V and J ends, which lost 4 bases and 0 bases, there was a span of 12 bases. CDR3 coding DNA: TGTGCCAGCAGCTCCACATCGGTGATGAACACTGAAGCTTTCTTT. Translated, it gives CASSSTSVMNTEAFF.

The chain is built from TRBV18 and TRBJ2-2, with TRBD1 matching over 8 bases. The CDR3 totals 14 residues. CDR1 and CDR2 (germline): KGHSH, LQKENI. V gave up 8 bases and J gave up 2 bases; unmatched junction bases: 4. The CDR3 region is CASTGQGNTGELFF. The DNA for the CDR3 is TGTGCCAGCACTGGACAGGGAAACACCGGGGAGCTGTTTTTT.

To note about this clone: Different DNA sequences within this sample yield the same CDR3. The rearrangement uses TRBV19 and TRBJ1-2; D may be TRBD1 (6 bases). Germline V CDR1 and CDR2: LNHDA, SQIVND (reference sequence). The V end lost 9 bases, the J end lost 4 bases, and 12 bases lay between the germline ends. CDR3 length: 12 residues. CDR3 in amino acids: CASTTGTYGYTF. The CDR3 coding sequence is TGTGCCAGCACGACAGGTACCTATGGCTACACCTTC. Complete variable domain (other parts from reference TRBV19 and TRBJ1-2): DGGITQSPKYLFRKEGQNVTLSCEQNLNHDAMYWYRQDPGQGLRLIYYSQIVNDFQKGDIAEGYSVSREKKESFPLTVTSAQKNPTAFYLCASTTGTYGYTFGSGTRLTVV.

The CDR3 nucleotides are TGTGCCACCAGCAGTCTCGGGACAGGGACCTACGAGCAGTACTTC. Its translation is CATSSLGTGTYEQYF. The J gene is TRBJ2-5, the V gene TRBV15; 9 bases agree with TRBD1. The DNA end favors TRBJ2-7, so the J call may be wrong. From germline, CDR1 is LNHNV and CDR2 YYDKDF (reference sequence). The CDR3 is 15 amino acids.

The chain carries TRBV10-1 and TRBJ2-5, with TRBD2 as a possible D gene (5 bases). The CDR3 totals 14 residues. V was shortened by 10 bases and J by 2 bases, with 17 bases between the two germline ends. Germline CDR1 is WNHNN and CDR2 is SYGVQD (reference sequence). The chain's CDR3 is CAKIYASLQETQYF. The CDR3 DNA follows: TGCGCCAAGATTTATGCTAGCTTGCAAGAGACCCAGTACTTC.

This rearrangement joins TRBV10-1 to TRBJ1-1; D perhaps matches TRBD1 (5 bases). Germline V gives CDR1 WNHNN, CDR2 SYGVQD (reference sequence). V was cut by 4 bases and J by 3 bases, with 18 bases left in between. The CDR3 loop spans 16 amino acids. The CDR3 bases are TGCGCCAGCAGTGCCTACCCCGGGGGTTTCGACACTGAAGCTTTCTTT. Its translation is CASSAYPGGFDTEAFF.

This chain connects TRBV19 to TRBJ2-7, with 8 bases that match TRBD2. Germline lookup yields CDR1 LNHDA and CDR2 SQIVND (reference sequence). The CDR3 runs to 16 residues. Trimming at V came to 4 bases and at J to 4 bases, leaving 12 bases not matched to a gene. DNA of the CDR3: TGTGCCAGTAGTACTAGCGGGCTTAGACCGCCTTACGAGCAGTACTTC. It encodes CASSTSGLRPPYEQYF.

V and J are TRBV5-8 and TRBJ2-1; 9 bases are a match to TRBD2. This CDR3 has 19 residues. V dropped 0 bases and J dropped 0; count of bases not matched to a gene: 10. Germline CDR1 SGHTS, CDR2 YDEGEE. The CDR3 sequence is CASSLELASGASSYNEQFF. The CDR3 DNA is TGTGCCAGCAGCTTGGAATTGGCTAGCGGGGCGAGCTCCTACAATGAGCAGTTCTTC.

J is TRBJ2-3 and V is TRBV27, with D possibly called TRBD1 or TRBD2 (6 bases each). Germline V gives CDR1 MNHEY, CDR2 SMNVEV (reference sequence). V was trimmed by 10 bases and J by 2 bases, leaving 10 bases between them. The CDR3 contains 12 residues. The CDR3 nucleotides read TGTGCCACGAGGGGGGCCACAGATACGCAGTATTTT. Protein product: CATRGATDTQYF.

The V and J genes are TRBV19 and TRBJ1-5; unclear D gene. Germline V gene lookup returns CDR1 LNHDA and CDR2 SQIVND (reference sequence). The CDR3 has 13 amino acids. Trimming pared 3 bases from V and 4 bases from J, leaving 7 bases between. The chain's CDR3 is CASSMVRNQPQHF. For the CDR3, the DNA is TGTGCCAGTAGTATGGTTCGGAATCAGCCCCAGCATTTT.

This clone was seen only once. The J gene is TRBJ2-2, the V gene TRBV28; D is unclear. Looked up from germline, CDR1 is MDHEN and CDR2 is SYDVKM. The CDR3 loop spans 14 amino acids. Trimming removed 4 bases from V and 1 base from J, with 7 bases in between. CDR3 nucleotides: TGTGCCAGCAGTTCAAGCCAGAACACCGGGGAGCTGTTTTTT. This codes for CASSSSQNTGELFF. The variable domain in full, with the rest retrieved from reference TRBV28 and TRBJ2-2, is DVKVTQSSRYLVKRTGEKVFLECVQDMDHENMFWYRQDPGLGLRLIYFSYDVKMKEKGDIPEGYSVSREKKERFSLILESASTNQTSMYLCASSSSQNTGELFFGEGSRLTVL.

With regard to this clone: The junction and the germline gene differ at one end; a read error may be behind it. This chain links TRBV5-1 with TRBJ1-4; D unclear. CDR1 is SGHRS, CDR2 YFSETQ, per germline. This CDR3 contains 13 residues. CDR3 sequence: CASSAMLGQPRRF. The DNA of the CDR3 is TGCGCCAGCAGCGCGATGCTGGGCCAGCCGCGGCGTTTT.

J is TRBJ1-3 and V is TRBV19; D remains ambiguous. Looked up from germline, CDR1 is LNHDA and CDR2 is SQIVND (reference sequence). CDR3 length: 12 amino acids. V was clipped by 10 bases and J by 0 bases, with 7 bases between them. CDR3 sequence (DNA): TGTGCCACCGGGAGCTCTGGAAACACCATATATTTT. Translating gives CATGSSGNTIYF.